Shown below are 20 T cell receptor beta chains from a single sample sequenced in a study of cytomegalovirus exposure and HLA in healthy donors. With 60 Vbeta and 13 Jbeta primers, the PCR was carried out. Generated by immunoSEQ multiplex PCR, the TCRdb table keeps only in-frame clones and is missing some. The sample lists 170,000 or so clones; 80% were seen once. Sequencing was performed on PBMCs. The origin of the receptors is a boy younger than 18 in good health and CMV-seronegative.

This clone was picked up a small number of times. V gene TRBV4-2 combines with J gene TRBJ2-3, with 10 bases identical to TRBD2. Germline V gene sequence: CDR1 LGHNA, CDR2 YNFKEQ. Losses at the gene ends were 0 bases for V and 4 bases for J; bases not matched to a gene: 1. The CDR3 length is 15 residues. The CDR3 DNA sequence: TGTGCCAGCAGCCAAGAAGCGGGGGGGCCAGATACGCAGTATTTT. This translates into CASSQEAGGPDTQYF.

The chain recombines TRBV5-4 with TRBJ2-6; 11 bases line up with TRBD1. The CDR3 spans 18 residues. Germline V gene data show CDR1 as SGHNT and CDR2 as YYREEE (reference sequence). After removal of 4 bases from V and 1 base from J, the junction contained 7 bases not matched to a gene. As DNA, the CDR3 is TGTGCCAGCAGCCGGGACAGGGGGGTTTTTTCTGGGGCCAACGTCCTGACTTTC. Amino acid sequence: CASSRDRGVFSGANVLTF.

The V and J genes are TRBV5-4 and TRBJ1-4; D remains unclear. The V end lost 0 bases, the J end lost 5 bases, and 5 bases lay between the germline ends. The CDR3 is made up of 13 amino acids. In germline, CDR1 is SGHNT, CDR2 YYREEE (reference sequence). DNA for the CDR3: TGTGCCAGCAGCTTGGAACGGAATGAAAAACTGTTTTTT. It yields the protein CASSLERNEKLFF.

CDR3 in amino acids: CSVGQTSSTDTQYF. For the CDR3, the DNA is TGCAGCGTTGGACAGACCTCTAGCACAGATACGCAGTATTTT. This chain links TRBV29-1 with TRBJ2-3; a weak D match, TRBD1 (5 bases). Germline V gene lookup returns CDR1 SQVTM and CDR2 ANQGSEA. The V gene lost 4 bases and the J gene lost 0 bases, with 11 bases spanning the gap. The length of the CDR3 is 14 residues.

This chain connects TRBV30 to TRBJ1-5; no clear D. The V and J ends lost 1 base and 7 bases respectively, with 8 bases between them. Germline CDR1 is GTSNPN and CDR2 is SVGIG (reference sequence). The CDR3 is 12 amino acids. The CDR3 nucleotides read TGTGCCTGGAGTGCTGAGAGGCAGCCCCAGCATTTT. Translating it yields CAWSAERQPQHF. The complete variable domain, with remaining parts taken from reference TRBV30 and TRBJ1-5, reads SQTIHQWPATLVQPVGSPLSLECTVEGTSNPNLYWYRQAAGRGLQLLFYSVGIGQISSEVPQNLSASRPQDRQFILSSKKLLLSDSGFYLCAWSAERQPQHFGDGTRLSIL.

This rearrangement joins TRBV10-3 to TRBJ1-1, with a possible D match to TRBD1 (6 bases). The CDR3 is 14 residues long. Per the germline V gene, CDR1 is ENHRY and CDR2 is SYGVKD. The germline V and J ends were trimmed by 6 bases and 7 bases, with 18 bases remaining between them. The DNA for the CDR3 is TGTGCCATCAGGGACAGTGGTCAGAGAGGTGAAGCTTTCTTT. This gives the protein CAIRDSGQRGEAFF.

The chain combines TRBV6-1 with TRBJ1-1; no clear D. The CDR3 covers 14 residues. The germline CDR1 and CDR2 sequences are MNHNS and SASEGT. With 6 bases removed from V and 0 bases from J, the gap between germline ends came to 11 bases. The CDR3 sequence is CASSARVVNTEAFF. In DNA form, the CDR3 reads TGTGCCAGCAGCGCGAGGGTTGTGAACACTGAAGCTTTCTTT.

The chain links TRBV6-1 to TRBJ2-7; D is uncertain. Germline CDR1 reads MNHNS; CDR2 reads SASEGT. Trimming stripped 3 bases from V and 3 bases from J, with 15 bases between. The CDR3 has 15 amino acids. The CDR3, as DNA: TGTGCCAGCAGTGAGGGCCTTAGGTGGGTCTACGAGCAGTACTTC. Its translation is CASSEGLRWVYEQYF.

Comments on this clone: Mismatch with germline at one junction end may stem from a read error. The genes are TRBV7-2 and TRBJ2-1, with 11 bases fitting TRBD2. Per germline, CDR1 SGHTA and CDR2 FQGNSA. The CDR3 is made up of 14 amino acids. The chain's CDR3 is CASSLAGGSTEQFF. The CDR3 coding sequence is TGTGCCAGCAGCCTAGCGGGAGGTTCGACTGAGCAGTTCTTC.

The chain carries TRBV4-2 and TRBJ2-4; tentative D call: TRBD1 (5 bases). Trimming left V 2 bases short and J 2 bases short, with 7 bases between. The CDR3 has 14 residues. The germline V gene has CDR1 LGHNA and CDR2 YNFKEQ. The CDR3 reads CASSQQGSKNIQYF. CDR3 coding DNA: TGTGCCAGCAGCCAACAGGGTTCCAAAAACATTCAGTACTTC.

In its sample, this clone was seen a few times. V gene TRBV6-5 combines with J gene TRBJ2-7; D may be TRBD2 (7 bases). CDR3 size: 12 residues. CDR1 is MNHEY and CDR2 is SVGAGI in the germline V gene. Trimming cost V 7 bases and J 5 bases, with 12 bases left between them. The CDR3 protein is CASTGGQNEQYF. The CDR3 DNA reads as TGTGCCAGCACCGGGGGGCAAAACGAGCAGTACTTC.

The genes are TRBV5-1 and TRBJ1-1; D not certain. Germline V gene data show CDR1 as SGHRS and CDR2 as YFSETQ. V was pared by 5 bases and J by 8 bases, with 13 bases between. The CDR3 totals 12 residues. The CDR3 DNA sequence: TGCGCCAGCAGAAGCTCCCCCTCGGAAGCTTTCTTT. Its translation is CASRSSPSEAFF. The full variable domain, in which reference TRBV5-1 and TRBJ1-1 provide the parts outside the CDR3, is KAGVTQTPRYLIKTRGQQVTLSCSPISGHRSVSWYQQTPGQGLQFLFEYFSETQRNKGNFPGRFSGRQFSNSRSEMNVSTLELGDSALYLCASRSSPSEAFFGQGTRLTVV.

V usage is TRBV7-9 and J usage is TRBJ1-1; D perhaps matches TRBD1 (5 bases). V dropped 3 bases and J dropped 7 bases, with 9 bases sitting between them. The germline gives CDR1 SEHNR, CDR2 FQNEAQ (reference sequence). There are 12 residues in the CDR3. The CDR3: CASSFGGVEAFF. The CDR3 DNA sequence: TGTGCCAGCAGCTTTGGGGGGGTTGAAGCTTTCTTT.

The chain is built from TRBV5-1 and TRBJ1-6; D possibly corresponds to TRBD1 (6 bases). Per the germline V gene, CDR1 is SGHRS and CDR2 is YFSETQ. This CDR3 spans 17 amino acids. Trimming left V 4 bases short and J 0 bases short, with 14 bases between. CDR3 protein: CASSQYQGSSYNSPLHF. The CDR3 DNA reads as TGCGCCAGCAGCCAATACCAGGGGAGCTCCTATAATTCACCCCTCCACTTT.

The rearrangement links TRBV9 to TRBJ2-6, with D uncertain. Trimming stripped 0 bases from V and 1 base from J, with 11 bases between. Germline V gene sequence: CDR1 SGDLS, CDR2 YYNGEE. The CDR3 length is 17 residues. CDR3 amino acids: CASSVVEARSGANVLTF. CDR3 bases: TGTGCCAGCAGCGTAGTTGAAGCAAGATCTGGGGCCAACGTCCTGACTTTC. The complete variable domain, with remaining parts taken from reference TRBV9 and TRBJ2-6, reads DSGVTQTPKHLITATGQRVTLRCSPRSGDLSVYWYQQSLDQGLQFLIQYYNGEERAKGNILERFSAQQFPDLHSELNLSSLELGDSALYFCASSVVEARSGANVLTFGAGSRLTVL.

The rearrangement joins TRBV11-3 to TRBJ2-7; TRBD1 is a possible D gene (5 bases). V lost 3 bases to trimming and J lost 0 bases, with 12 bases between them. Germline V lookup: CDR1 SGHNT, CDR2 YENEEA. The CDR3 length is 15 residues. The CDR3 spells CASSFDRQISYEQYF. In DNA form, the CDR3 reads TGTGCCAGCAGCTTCGACAGACAGATCTCCTACGAGCAGTACTTC.

The rearrangement joins TRBV6-1 to TRBJ1-5; no clear D gene. The germline V gene encodes CDR1 MNHNS and CDR2 SASEGT. CDR3 length: 12 residues. V gave up 6 bases and J gave up 2 bases, with 5 bases separating them. The CDR3 loop reads CASSEGNQPQHF. The CDR3 DNA follows: TGTGCCAGCAGCGAGGGCAATCAGCCCCAGCATTTT.

V is TRBV6-6 and J is TRBJ1-1, with D unresolved. V gave up 5 bases and J gave up 7 bases, with 14 bases separating them. The germline gives CDR1 MNHNY, CDR2 SVGAGI (reference sequence). This CDR3 is 13 amino acids long. The chain's CDR3 is CASSLTVSGEAFF. DNA for the CDR3: TGTGCCAGCAGTCTAACAGTTTCCGGTGAAGCTTTCTTT.

The gene calls are TRBV7-9 and TRBJ1-1; the D is unclear. V lost 1 base and J lost 4, with 10 bases in between. The CDR3 spans 14 residues. From germline, CDR1 is SEHNR and CDR2 FQNEAQ (reference sequence). CDR3 nucleotides: TGTGCCAGCAGCTTAGGCGGGTTGGGCACTGAAGCTTTCTTT. The encoded protein is CASSLGGLGTEAFF. Combining the CDR3 with reference TRBV7-9 and TRBJ1-1 gives the whole variable domain DTGVSQNPRHKITKRGQNVTFRCDPISEHNRLYWYRQTLGQGPEFLTYFQNEAQLEKSRLLSDRFSAERPKGSFSTLEIQRTEQGDSAMYLCASSLGGLGTEAFFGQGTRLTVV.

This chain links TRBV13 with TRBJ2-5; 11 nucleotides align to TRBD1. CDR1 is PRHDT, CDR2 FYEKMQ, per germline (reference sequence). V was clipped by 0 bases and J by 1 base; unmatched bases: 4. The CDR3 extends over 17 amino acids. The CDR3, as DNA: TGTGCCAGCAGCTTAGGCTGGGGGACAGGGGGCCAAGAGACCCAGTACTTC. Its translation: CASSLGWGTGGQETQYF. The entire variable domain, with the rest obtained from reference TRBV13 and TRBJ2-5, is as follows: AAGVIQSPRHLIKEKRETATLKCYPIPRHDTVYWYQQGPGQDPQFLISFYEKMQSDKGSIPDRFSAQQFSDYHSELNMSSLELGDSALYFCASSLGWGTGGQETQYFGPGTRLLVL.